These T cell receptor beta chains were read from a single sample in a study of beta chain features in type 1 diabetes. Only in-frame clones appear in the TCRdb table, and some are missing; sequencing was by immunoSEQ multiplex PCR. The sample carries roughly 400,000 clones, about 15% recorded once. Source material: naive CD4+ T cells from blood. The receptors shown here come from a woman aged 18-29 years in good health. The CDR3 runs from the conserved cysteine through the conserved F or W. D genes are given only for firm matches. Clone size is given for some rows only: seen once, a few or many times, or a class if the clone is expanded.

CDR3: CASSPRNEQFF
DNA: TGTGCCAGCAGTCCCCGCAATGAGCAGTTCTTC
D: -
V: TRBV28
size: -
J: TRBJ2-1

CDR3: CASSISGRAGWETQYF
DNA: TGTGCCAGTAGTATATCCGGGAGGGCCGGCTGGGAGACCCAGTACTTC
D: TRBD2
V: TRBV19
size: -
J: TRBJ2-5

CDR3: CASGTGGLNTEAFF
DNA: TGCGCCAGCGGGACAGGGGGCCTGAACACTGAAGCTTTCTTT
D: TRBD1
V: TRBV5-1
size: -
J: TRBJ1-1

CDR3: CAWSATGGTNYGYTF
DNA: TGTGCCTGGAGTGCGACAGGGGGGACTAACTATGGCTACACCTTC
D: TRBD1
V: TRBV30
size: -
J: TRBJ1-2

CDR3: CASIRGSGSYEQYF
DNA: TGTGCCAGCATACGGGGTAGCGGCTCCTACGAGCAGTACTTC
D: -
V: TRBV7-9
size: -
J: TRBJ2-7

CDR3: CASKLYGYSPSEQYF
DNA: TGTGCCAGCAAACTCTACGGGTACTCCCCCAGCGAGCAGTACTTC
D: -
V: TRBV5-4
size: -
J: TRBJ2-7

CDR3: CASSLALKGSGTDTQYF
DNA: TGTGCCAGCAGCTTGGCCCTGAAAGGGAGTGGCACAGATACGCAGTATTTT
D: -
V: TRBV5-6
size: -
J: TRBJ2-3

CDR3: CASSYGTTGQNYGYTF
DNA: TGTGCCAGCAGCTACGGAACGACGGGACAGAACTATGGCTACACCTTC
D: TRBD1
V: TRBV28
size: -
J: TRBJ1-2

CDR3: CAISVGQLNTEAFF
DNA: TGTGCCATCAGTGTCGGACAGTTGAACACTGAAGCTTTCTTT
D: -
V: TRBV10-3
size: few
J: TRBJ1-1

CDR3: CASSLGSVVGPEAFF
DNA: TGTGCCAGCAGCTTAGGGAGTGTTGTTGGTCCTGAAGCTTTCTTT
D: -
V: TRBV7-2
size: -
J: TRBJ1-1

CDR3: CASRRTGLVGNEQFF
DNA: TGTGCCAGCAGACGGACAGGGCTAGTGGGCAATGAGCAGTTCTTC
D: TRBD1
V: TRBV6-4
size: -
J: TRBJ2-1

CDR3: CASSPRGGDQPQHF
DNA: TGTGCCAGCAGCCCCCGGGGAGGGGACCAGCCCCAGCATTTT
D: -
V: TRBV7-2
size: -
J: TRBJ1-5

CDR3: CASSVGQGIGYTF
DNA: TGTGCCAGCTCTGTGGGACAGGGTATAGGCTACACCTTC
D: TRBD1
V: TRBV18
size: -
J: TRBJ1-2

CDR3: CASSLGDSGRFEQFF
DNA: TGTGCCAGCAGCTTAGGGGATAGCGGGAGGTTTGAGCAGTTCTTC
D: TRBD2
V: TRBV7-8
size: -
J: TRBJ2-1

CDR3: CSVEGGRSYNEQFF
DNA: TGCAGCGTTGAAGGAGGGAGGTCCTACAATGAGCAGTTCTTC
D: -
V: TRBV29-1
size: -
J: TRBJ2-1

CDR3: CASSLGTAVNEQFF
DNA: TGTGCCAGCAGCCTCGGGACAGCTGTGAATGAGCAGTTCTTC
D: TRBD1
V: TRBV7-9
size: -
J: TRBJ2-1

CDR3: CASSVAHNQPQHF
DNA: TGTGCCAGCAGCGTAGCCCACAATCAGCCCCAGCATTTT
D: -
V: TRBV9
size: -
J: TRBJ1-5

CDR3: CASSLAGGNNEQFF
DNA: TGCGCCAGCAGCCTCGCAGGGGGAAACAATGAGCAGTTCTTC
D: TRBD1
V: TRBV4-3
size: -
J: TRBJ2-1

CDR3: CASTQTGAVDQPQHF
DNA: TGTGCCAGTACCCAGACAGGGGCAGTTGATCAGCCCCAGCATTTT
D: TRBD1
V: TRBV19
size: few
J: TRBJ1-5

CDR3: CASTKQGYEQYF
DNA: TGTGCCAGCACTAAACAGGGGTACGAGCAGTACTTC
D: TRBD1
V: TRBV28
size: -
J: TRBJ2-7

CDR3: CASSTNRGNEQFF
DNA: TGTGCCAGCAGCACGAACAGGGGAAATGAGCAGTTCTTC
D: TRBD1
V: TRBV7-2
size: -
J: TRBJ2-1

CDR3: CASSPLGGTYEQYF
DNA: TGCGCCAGCAGCCCGTTGGGGGGGACCTACGAGCAGTACTTC
D: TRBD2
V: TRBV10-2
size: -
J: TRBJ2-7

CDR3: CASSVGGARDEQFF
DNA: TGTGCCAGCAGCGTCGGGGGGGCGCGGGATGAGCAGTTCTTC
D: TRBD2
V: TRBV28
size: few
J: TRBJ2-1

CDR3: CASSSNSGTRAKNIQYF
DNA: TGTGCCAGCAGCTCGAACTCCGGGACTCGGGCCAAAAACATTCAGTACTTC
D: -
V: TRBV7-2
size: -
J: TRBJ2-4

CDR3: CSVGTGWGEGYGYTF
DNA: TGCAGCGTTGGGACAGGGTGGGGTGAAGGCTATGGCTACACCTTC
D: TRBD1
V: TRBV29-1
size: few
J: TRBJ1-2

CDR3: CASSTTAGANVPTF
DNA: TGTGCCAGCAGCACGACAGCTGGGGCCAACGTCCCGACTTTC
D: -
V: TRBV6-5
size: -
J: TRBJ2-6

CDR3: CASSPQGGRETQYF
DNA: TGTGCCAGCAGCCCACAGGGGGGGCGAGAGACCCAGTACTTC
D: -
V: TRBV7-2
size: -
J: TRBJ2-5

CDR3: CSVLRGGGADTQYF
DNA: TGCAGCGTTTTAAGGGGTGGCGGAGCAGATACGCAGTATTTT
D: -
V: TRBV29-1
size: few
J: TRBJ2-3

CDR3: CASRSQGAGKNIQYF
DNA: TGTGCCAGTAGATCACAGGGGGCAGGCAAAAACATTCAGTACTTC
D: TRBD1
V: TRBV19
size: -
J: TRBJ2-4

CDR3: CSVDGGRGYEQYF
DNA: TGCAGCGTTGATGGCGGGAGGGGCTACGAGCAGTACTTC
D: TRBD2
V: TRBV29-1
size: -
J: TRBJ2-7

CDR3: CASSAVGRGLAKTYNEQFF
DNA: TGTGCCAGCAGCGCCGTTGGACGGGGACTAGCGAAGACCTACAATGAGCAGTTCTTC
D: TRBD2
V: TRBV2
size: few
J: TRBJ2-1

CDR3: CSVELGGRHSYEQYF
DNA: TGCAGCGTTGAATTGGGCGGGAGGCACTCCTACGAGCAGTACTTC
D: TRBD2
V: TRBV29-1
size: few
J: TRBJ2-7

CDR3: CASSISRGGREQYF
DNA: TGTGCCAGTAGTATTAGCAGGGGCGGTCGCGAGCAGTACTTC
D: -
V: TRBV19
size: -
J: TRBJ2-7

CDR3: CASSFHLAGGTGELFF
DNA: TGTGCCAGCAGCTTCCACCTAGCGGGAGGGACCGGGGAGCTGTTTTTT
D: TRBD2
V: TRBV7-3
size: -
J: TRBJ2-2

CDR3: CAISDRDWSSYEQYF
DNA: TGTGCCATCAGTGACCGGGACTGGAGCTCCTACGAGCAGTACTTC
D: -
V: TRBV10-3
size: -
J: TRBJ2-7

CDR3: CSLGGAGDGYEQFF
DNA: TGCAGCTTGGGAGGAGCGGGAGACGGATATGAGCAGTTCTTC
D: TRBD2
V: TRBV29-1
size: -
J: TRBJ2-1

CDR3: CSATTGETQYF
DNA: TGCAGTGCTACGACAGGGGAGACCCAGTACTTC
D: TRBD1
V: TRBV20-1
size: -
J: TRBJ2-5

CDR3: CAVQGSSEKLFF
DNA: TGTGCCGTCCAGGGAAGTAGTGAAAAACTGTTTTTT
D: -
V: TRBV28
size: -
J: TRBJ1-4

CDR3: CAWGLVYEQYF
DNA: TGTGCCTGGGGACTGGTCTACGAGCAGTACTTC
D: -
V: TRBV30
size: -
J: TRBJ2-7

CDR3: CASSLSDPGGSSGANVLTF
DNA: TGTGCCAGCAGTTTATCTGATCCAGGGGGGAGCTCTGGGGCCAACGTCCTGACTTTC
D: -
V: TRBV27
size: -
J: TRBJ2-6

CDR3: CASSHWACQETQYF
DNA: TGCGCCAGCAGTCATTGGGCGTGCCAAGAGACCCAGTACTTC
D: -
V: TRBV23-1
size: -
J: TRBJ2-5

CDR3: CASSDSSSYNEQFF
DNA: TGTGCCAGCAGTGACAGTTCCTCCTACAATGAGCAGTTCTTC
D: -
V: TRBV28
size: -
J: TRBJ2-1

CDR3: CASRDRGGYEQYF
DNA: TGTGCCAGCCGGGACAGGGGCGGCTACGAGCAGTACTTC
D: TRBD1
V: TRBV27
size: -
J: TRBJ2-7

CDR3: CASSSSGRASYEQYF
DNA: TGTGCCAGCAGTTCTAGCGGGAGGGCGTCCTACGAGCAGTACTTC
D: TRBD2
V: TRBV28
size: -
J: TRBJ2-7

CDR3: CASSHRDSSYEQYF
DNA: TGTGCCAGCAGTCACCGGGACAGCTCCTACGAGCAGTACTTC
D: TRBD1
V: TRBV6-5
size: -
J: TRBJ2-7

CDR3: CASSEVDTEAFF
DNA: TGTGCCAGCAGCGAGGTTGACACTGAAGCTTTCTTT
D: -
V: TRBV28
size: few
J: TRBJ1-1